Below are 10 T cell receptor beta chains sequenced from a single sample in a study of T cells in localized non-small cell lung cancer. The method was immunoSEQ multiplex PCR; TCRdb's version includes in-frame clones alone and lacks a portion of them. The sample holds approximately 23,000 clones, 85% to 90% seen once. The input for sequencing was peripheral blood, taken before any cancer treatment. The receptor source for this set is a male donor aged 60 or older with stage I lung adenocarcinoma.

This chain links TRBV11-2 with TRBJ1-6; no reliable D call. CDR3 length: 19 residues. Deletions cut 2 bases from V and 0 bases from J, with 17 bases between. CDR1 is SGHAT, CDR2 FQNNGV, per germline. For the CDR3, the DNA is TGTGCCAGCAGCTTACCCACGATTATCAGGAGCTCCTATAATTCACCCCTCCACTTT. Encoded protein: CASSLPTIIRSSYNSPLHF.

The chain is built from TRBV2 and TRBJ1-6; D not certain. Germline loops: CDR1 SNHLY, CDR2 FYNNEI. The V end was cut by 6 bases, the J end by 6 bases, with 12 bases between. The CDR3 runs to 14 residues. This CDR3 is CASRPGRPNSPLHF. The CDR3 DNA is TGTGCCAGCAGACCCGGACGGCCTAATTCACCCCTCCACTTT. Full variable domain (missing parts from reference TRBV2 and TRBJ1-6): EPEVTQTPSHQVTQMGQEVILRCVPISNHLYFYWYRQILGQKVEFLVSFYNNEISEKSEIFDDQFSVERPDGSNFTLKIRSTKLEDSAMYFCASRPGRPNSPLHFGNGTRLTVT.

On this clone: This sample includes further DNA sequences coding for the same CDR3. This sequence joins TRBV7-9 and TRBJ2-1; 7 positions match TRBD1. Looked up from germline, CDR1 is SEHNR and CDR2 is FQNEAQ (reference sequence). The junction had 7 bases not matched to a gene; V was cut back by 3 bases and J by 8 bases. This CDR3 comprises 14 residues. The CDR3 reads CASSLGQRGDEQFF. The CDR3 nucleotides are TGTGCCAGCAGCTTGGGACAGAGGGGTGATGAGCAGTTCTTC.

This chain links TRBV6-5 with TRBJ1-4; 8 bases match TRBD1. The CDR3 runs 14 residues. Germline V gene sequence: CDR1 MNHEY, CDR2 SVGAGI. With V trimmed by 7 bases and J by 10 bases, 11 bases remained unmatched. In DNA, the CDR3 is TGTGCCAGCATCAAGGACAGGGACGCGGCAAAACTGTTTTTT. This encodes CASIKDRDAAKLFF.

The J gene is TRBJ2-7, the V gene TRBV7-2; perhaps D is TRBD1 or TRBD2 (7 bases each). Trimming took off 5 bases at V and 6 bases at J, with 17 bases between the two ends. CDR1 is SGHTA, CDR2 FQGNSA, per germline. The CDR3 totals 14 residues. The CDR3 protein is CASSPGGTAGEQYF. In DNA, the CDR3 is TGTGCCAGCAGCCCCGGGGGGACAGCGGGCGAGCAGTACTTC.

This clone was recorded only once. The V and J genes are TRBV18 and TRBJ2-2, with D uncertain. Trimming pared 0 bases from V and 4 bases from J, leaving 6 bases between. Looked up from germline, CDR1 is KGHSH and CDR2 is LQKENI. The CDR3 covers 14 residues. CDR3 nucleotides: TGTGCCAGCTCACCACCGTCTCTCACCGGGGAGCTGTTTTTT. Translating it yields CASSPPSLTGELFF.

The chain has TRBV7-2 and TRBJ1-1; D gene ambiguous. Germline loops: CDR1 SGHTA, CDR2 FQGNSA. The V gene lost 5 bases and the J gene lost 5 bases, with 15 bases spanning the gap. This CDR3 region has 14 residues. Here the CDR3 DNA reads TGTGCCAGCAGCCGACTTGGATGGGAGACTGAAGCTTTCTTT. Its translation is CASSRLGWETEAFF.

This chain uses TRBV27 with TRBJ1-6, with TRBD1 as a possible D gene (6 bases). The CDR3 runs to 14 residues. Per germline, CDR1 MNHEY and CDR2 SMNVEV (reference sequence). Trimming took 3 bases from V and 6 from J, leaving 9 bases between them. In nucleotides, the CDR3 is TGTGCCAGCAGTTTCAGACAGGTTAATTCACCCCTCCACTTT. It translates to CASSFRQVNSPLHF.

This CDR3 reads CASKGGKDTQYF. CDR3 coding DNA: TGTGCCAGCAAGGGGGGGAAAGATACGCAGTATTTT. The rearrangement links TRBV5-6 to TRBJ2-3; possibly TRBD2 for D (7 bases). The CDR3 has 12 residues. Trimming stripped 6 bases from V and 5 bases from J, with 10 bases between. In germline, CDR1 is SGHDT, CDR2 YYEEEE. Variable domain in full (rest from reference TRBV5-6 and TRBJ2-3): DAGVTQSPTHLIKTRGQQVTLRCSPKSGHDTVSWYQQALGQGPQFIFQYYEEEERQRGNFPDRFSGHQFPNYSSELNVNALLLGDSALYLCASKGGKDTQYFGPGTRLTVL.

V and J are TRBV28 and TRBJ1-2; weak D call: TRBD1 (6 bases). The CDR3 is 14 residues long. Trimming took 4 bases from V and 8 from J, leaving 17 bases between them. In germline, CDR1 is MDHEN, CDR2 SYDVKM. As DNA, the CDR3 is TGTGCCAGCAGTTCCGCCTTCGGGGGGGGCGGCTACACCTTC. Amino acids: CASSSAFGGGGYTF.